The 32 T cell receptor beta chains below all came from one sample that was sequenced in a study of control samples from healthy donors and cancer patients. The data were produced by immunoSEQ multiplex PCR, yet TCRdb's version contains in-frame clones alone and is incomplete. The table records about 110,000 clones, around nine tenths of them present only once. The sequenced sample consisted of blood. Receptors were obtained from a human donor in good health. The donor label of this sample is uncertain.

This chain connects TRBV7-2 to TRBJ1-3; no clear D gene. The germline V gene has CDR1 SGHTA and CDR2 FQGNSA. The CDR3 covers 14 residues. Between the trimmed V and J ends, which lost 2 bases and 2 bases, there was a span of 7 bases. The CDR3 loop reads CASSLLDAGNTIYF. The CDR3 nucleotides read TGTGCCAGCAGCTTATTGGATGCTGGAAACACCATATATTTT.

The V call is TRBV3-1 (or the pseudogene TRBV3-2), the J call TRBJ1-3; no definite D call. The CDR3 length is 13 residues. V was cut by 0 bases and J by 8 bases, with 8 bases left in between. Germline V gene sequence: CDR1 LGHDT, CDR2 YNNKEL (reference sequence). The CDR3 nucleotides are TGTGCCAGCAGCCAAGATATGGCGGACACCATATATTTT. Amino acids: CASSQDMADTIYF.

The chain employs TRBV27 and TRBJ2-7, with D uncertain. The germline V gene encodes CDR1 MNHEY and CDR2 SMNVEV (reference sequence). Trimming left V 8 bases short and J 4 bases short, with 12 bases between. The CDR3 extends over 12 amino acids. CDR3 sequence: CASGPVVYEQYF. The CDR3 nucleotides are TGTGCCAGCGGCCCGGTTGTATACGAGCAGTACTTC.

The chain carries TRBV2 and TRBJ2-7, with D perhaps matching TRBD1 or TRBD2 (5 bases each). V lost 6 bases and J lost 3, with 15 bases in between. Germline CDR1 and CDR2: SNHLY and FYNNEI. The CDR3 loop spans 14 amino acids. The CDR3 spells CASRSGTNLYEQYF. CDR3 bases: TGTGCCAGCAGATCCGGGACCAATCTCTACGAGCAGTACTTC.

This sequence joins TRBV7-2 and TRBJ1-5; D is unresolved. The germline CDR1 and CDR2 sequences are SGHTA and FQGNSA. CDR3 length equals 15 residues. The ends were cut back, 3 bases at V and 3 bases at J, with 12 bases in the middle. The CDR3 is CASSFASQNNQPQHF. The CDR3 DNA follows: TGTGCCAGCAGCTTCGCTTCTCAGAACAATCAGCCCCAGCATTTT.

The rearrangement links TRBV24-1 to TRBJ2-2; D might be TRBD1 (6 bases). Germline assignment: CDR1 KGHDR and CDR2 SFDVKD. The CDR3 loop spans 15 amino acids. With 0 bases removed from V and 8 bases from J, the gap between germline ends came to 12 bases. The CDR3 is CATSDLRVGAGELFF. For the CDR3, the DNA is TGTGCCACCAGTGATTTGCGCGTGGGGGCGGGGGAGCTGTTTTTT.

CDR3 sequence reads: CASSKARRGHVSSLYEQYF. CDR3 DNA: TGTGCCAGCAGCAAAGCTCGCAGGGGGCACGTGTCAAGTCTTTACGAGCAGTACTTC. The chain links TRBV21-1 to TRBJ2-7; no check of the table's D call, TRBD1, against the DNA was made. TRBV21-1 is reported as a pseudogene. The CDR3 runs 19 residues.

V and J are TRBV14 and TRBJ2-7; no definite D call. CDR1 and CDR2 from the germline V gene are SGHDN and FVKESK. CDR3 length: 14 amino acids. V dropped 1 base and J dropped 4 bases, with 11 bases sitting between them. In DNA, the CDR3 is TGTGCCAGCAGCCAAGTGGGTTCCGGTTACGAGCAGTACTTC. Translated: CASSQVGSGYEQYF.

The chain joins TRBV6-5 to TRBJ2-5; 7 bases map to TRBD1. V gave up 2 bases and J gave up 3 bases; unmatched junction bases: 6. CDR3 length equals 15 residues. CDR1 is MNHEY and CDR2 is SVGAGI in the germline V gene. The CDR3 here is CASSYPGQAKETQYF. The CDR3 DNA sequence: TGTGCCAGCAGTTACCCCGGACAGGCAAAAGAGACCCAGTACTTC.

Here the CDR3 DNA reads TGTGCCAGCAGTTACAGCTATTTCTCTGGAAACACCATATATTTT. The encoded protein is CASSYSYFSGNTIYF. The J gene is TRBJ1-3, the V gene TRBV6-5; D remains unclear. The V gene lost 2 bases and the J gene lost 0 bases, with 8 bases spanning the gap. The CDR3 runs to 15 residues. Germline CDR1 is MNHEY and CDR2 is SVGAGI.

The chain links TRBV3-1 (or the pseudogene TRBV3-2) to TRBJ2-1; D is possibly TRBD1 (5 bases). The ends were cut back, 1 base at V and 2 bases at J, with 12 bases in the middle. Germline V gene data show CDR1 as LGHDT and CDR2 as YNNKEL (reference sequence). The CDR3 loop spans 16 amino acids. The CDR3 loop is CASSQVRVGTYNEQFF. DNA for the CDR3: TGTGCCAGCAGCCAAGTCAGGGTGGGTACCTACAATGAGCAGTTCTTC.

J is TRBJ1-4 and V is TRBV27, with D tentatively TRBD1 (5 bases). The V end was cut by 6 bases, the J end by 3 bases, with 14 bases between. The CDR3 runs 15 residues. The germline CDR1 and CDR2 sequences are MNHEY and SMNVEV (reference sequence). The CDR3 DNA reads TGTGCCAGCAGCCTTCGGGGACCGTCTAATGAAAAACTGTTTTTT. It codes for CASSLRGPSNEKLFF.

V usage is TRBV19 and J usage is TRBJ2-6; D ambiguous. The CDR3 sequence is 17 residues long. Trimming cost V 5 bases and J 0 bases, with 14 bases left between them. Germline CDR1 LNHDA, CDR2 SQIVND (reference sequence). CDR3 region: CASSASDGFSGANVLTF. The DNA of the CDR3 is TGTGCCAGTAGTGCCTCGGACGGATTCTCTGGGGCCAACGTCCTGACTTTC.

This clone was found once. This chain uses TRBV9 with TRBJ1-1; D unresolved. The CDR3 has 13 residues. Germline-derived CDR1 and CDR2 are SGDLS and YYNGEE. V lost 0 bases, J lost 2 bases, and 5 bases lay in between. As DNA, the CDR3 is TGTGCCAGCAGCGTAGGGACTAACACTGAAGCTTTCTTT. It yields the protein CASSVGTNTEAFF.

The chain has TRBV14 and TRBJ2-1; a weak D match, TRBD1 (5 bases). Germline CDR1 SGHDN, CDR2 FVKESK. The CDR3 has 13 amino acids. V was pared by 6 bases and J by 9 bases, with 15 bases between. In DNA form, the CDR3 reads TGTGCCAGCAGTACAGGTCCAGGGCGTGAGCAGTTCTTC. Its translation: CASSTGPGREQFF.

Turning to this clone: One end of the junction varies from germline; a read error may be responsible. V usage is TRBV5-6 and J usage is TRBJ2-3; unclear D gene. Germline CDR1 and CDR2: SGHDT and YYEEEE. This CDR3 contains 10 residues. Here the CDR3 DNA reads TGTGCCAGCAGCAAAGATACGCAGTATTTT. As protein: CASSKDTQYF. Filled out from reference TRBV5-6 and TRBJ2-3, the complete variable domain reads DAGVTQSPTHLIKTRGQQVTLRCSPKSGHDTVSWYQQALGQGPQFIFQYYEEEERQRGNFPDRFSGHQFPNYSSELNVNALLLGDSALYLCASSKDTQYFGPGTRLTVL.

This chain connects TRBV7-9 to TRBJ2-1; 11 positions agree with TRBD2. This CDR3 contains 16 residues. V was clipped by 5 bases and J by 7 bases; unmatched bases: 10. Germline V gene sequence: CDR1 SEHNR, CDR2 FQNEAQ (reference sequence). The CDR3 here is CASSPLLAGASNEQFF. CDR3 in DNA: TGTGCCAGCAGCCCTTTACTAGCGGGGGCGTCAAATGAGCAGTTCTTC.

The rearrangement uses TRBV18 and TRBJ1-2; D not resolved. Germline V gives CDR1 KGHSH, CDR2 LQKENI. The V and J ends lost 0 bases and 7 bases respectively, with 15 bases between them. This CDR3 spans 15 amino acids. The chain's CDR3 is CASSPPGPSNSGYTF. In DNA form, the CDR3 reads TGTGCCAGCTCACCACCAGGGCCGAGTAATTCTGGCTACACCTTC.

The chain links TRBV4-1 to TRBJ2-3; TRBD1 agrees at 9 bases. The CDR3 contains 16 residues. J lost 3 bases, V lost 2 bases, and 6 bases had no gene match. Germline CDR1 and CDR2: MGHRA and YSYEKL. The CDR3 DNA sequence: TGCGCCAGCAGCCAATTACAGGGGGCTAGAACAGATACGCAGTATTTT. This codes for CASSQLQGARTDTQYF.

The V gene is TRBV7-2, the J gene TRBJ2-3, with D unresolved. V was cut by 1 base and J by 2 bases, with 7 bases left in between. The V gene's germline CDR1 is SGHTA and CDR2 FQGNSA. The CDR3 has 14 residues. The CDR3 spells CASSLGRPTDTQYF. The DNA of the CDR3 is TGTGCCAGCAGCTTAGGGAGACCCACAGATACGCAGTATTTT.

The V call is TRBV5-1, the J call TRBJ1-1; TRBD1 matches 12 bases. V shed 5 bases and J 6 bases; nucleotides not matched to a gene: 5. Germline V gene lookup returns CDR1 SGHRS and CDR2 YFSETQ. The CDR3 totals 14 residues. CDR3: CASRQGQGASEAFF. DNA for the CDR3: TGCGCCAGCAGGCAGGGACAGGGGGCTTCTGAAGCTTTCTTT.

Concerning this clone itself: A junction end diverges from the germline sequence, so it may reflect a read error. V is TRBV24-1 and J is TRBJ2-2; tentatively, D is TRBD2 (6 bases). The CDR3 is 15 residues long. CDR1 and CDR2 (germline): KGHDR, SFDVKD. The CDR3 sequence is CATSDSAGFGGELLF. CDR3 nucleotides: TGTGCCACCAGTGATTCCGCAGGATTCGGCGGGGAGCTGCTTTTT.

The chain employs TRBV12-2 and TRBJ1-3; no DNA check was done on the table's D call, TRBD1. TRBV12-2 represents a pseudogene. CDR3 size: 15 residues. As DNA, the CDR3 is TGTGCAAGTCGCTTACAGGGATTCTCTGGAAACACCATATATTTT. This translates into CASRLQGFSGNTIYF.

The chain couples TRBV3-1 (or the pseudogene TRBV3-2) to TRBJ1-2; D is unclear. Germline-derived CDR1 and CDR2 are LGHDT and YNNKEL (reference sequence). The CDR3 covers 13 residues. Trimming pared 2 bases from V and 2 bases from J, leaving 6 bases between. The CDR3: CASSQQTNYGYTF. In DNA, the CDR3 is TGTGCCAGCAGCCAACAAACCAACTATGGCTACACCTTC.

V is TRBV7-8 and J is TRBJ1-5; 7 positions match TRBD1. Looked up from germline, CDR1 is SGHVS and CDR2 is FQNEAQ. CDR3 length equals 14 residues. Trimming took 10 bases from V and 3 from J; bases not matched to a gene: 9. The CDR3 here is CATTDRASNQPQHF. The CDR3 coding sequence is TGTGCCACCACTGACAGGGCCTCCAATCAGCCCCAGCATTTT.

The rearrangement links TRBV6-4 to TRBJ1-2; TRBD1 is a possible D gene (5 bases). The CDR3 consists of 13 residues. Per the germline V gene, CDR1 is MRHNA and CDR2 is SNTAGT. The germline V and J ends were trimmed by 6 bases and 1 base, with 9 bases remaining between them. CDR3 sequence: CASRPGLNYGYTF. CDR3 DNA: TGTGCCAGCAGACCGGGACTTAACTATGGCTACACCTTC.

The genes are TRBV25-1 and TRBJ1-1; tentatively, D is TRBD1 (5 bases). CDR3 length: 16 residues. In germline, CDR1 is MGHDK, CDR2 SYGVNS. Trimming removed 3 bases from V and 9 bases from J, with 23 bases in between. CDR3 sequence: CASSDLTRDRGSKAFF. The CDR3 DNA sequence: TGTGCCAGCAGTGATCTTACCCGGGATAGGGGTTCTAAAGCTTTCTTT.

The chain uses TRBV5-4 and TRBJ2-3; D possibly matches TRBD1 or TRBD2 (5 bases each). The CDR3 is 16 amino acids. From germline, CDR1 is SGHNT and CDR2 YYREEE (reference sequence). The V end was cut by 4 bases, the J end by 2 bases, with 17 bases between. The CDR3 protein is CASSRGGATLTDTQYF. The DNA of the CDR3 is TGTGCCAGCAGCCGGGGCGGAGCGACCCTCACAGATACGCAGTATTTT.

The chain joins TRBV7-2 to TRBJ2-7, with 12 bases fitting TRBD1. The germline CDR1 and CDR2 sequences are SGHTA and FQGNSA. CDR3 length equals 15 residues. The trim removed 4 bases at V and 5 bases at J, leaving 6 bases unmatched. Here the CDR3 reads CASSSWDRGRNEQYF. Written as DNA, the CDR3 is TGTGCCAGCAGCTCCTGGGACAGGGGGCGAAACGAGCAGTACTTC.

The V and J genes are TRBV19 and TRBJ1-6; 8 positions match TRBD1. Germline trimming cut 4 bases from V and 8 bases from J; bases unmatched to any gene: 10. Germline loops: CDR1 LNHDA, CDR2 SQIVND (reference sequence). The CDR3 extends over 16 amino acids. CDR3 in amino acids: CASSTPRTGRDSPLHF. DNA for the CDR3: TGTGCCAGTAGTACCCCTCGGACAGGGAGAGATTCACCCCTCCACTTT.

The chain recombines TRBV5-1 with TRBJ1-6; 10 bases fit TRBD1. V lost 4 bases to trimming and J lost 5 bases; unmatched junction nucleotides: 6. This CDR3 is built from 16 residues. Germline lookup yields CDR1 SGHRS and CDR2 YFSETQ. This CDR3 reads CASSTRGTGDNSPLHF. The DNA for the CDR3 is TGCGCCAGCAGCACACGAGGGACAGGGGATAATTCACCCCTCCACTTT.

The chain uses TRBV27 and TRBJ1-5, with D maybe TRBD1 (5 bases). CDR1 and CDR2 from the germline V gene are MNHEY and SMNVEV (reference sequence). V was trimmed by 3 bases and J by 6 bases, leaving 12 bases between them. The CDR3 is 14 residues long. CDR3 residues: CASSFGIQGQPQHF. DNA for the CDR3: TGTGCCAGCAGTTTTGGGATTCAGGGTCAGCCCCAGCATTTT.